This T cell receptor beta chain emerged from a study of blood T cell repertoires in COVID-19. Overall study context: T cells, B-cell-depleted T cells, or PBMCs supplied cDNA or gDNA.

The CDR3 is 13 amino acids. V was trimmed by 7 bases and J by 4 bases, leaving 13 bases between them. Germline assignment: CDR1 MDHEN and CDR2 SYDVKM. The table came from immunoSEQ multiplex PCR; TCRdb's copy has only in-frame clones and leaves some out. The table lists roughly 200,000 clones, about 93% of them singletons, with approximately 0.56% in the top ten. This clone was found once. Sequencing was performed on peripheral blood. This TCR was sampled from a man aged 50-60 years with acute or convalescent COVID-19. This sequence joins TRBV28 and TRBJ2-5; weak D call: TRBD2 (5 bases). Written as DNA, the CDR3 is TGTGCCAGCATGACTGGCGGAGGAGAGACCCAGTACTTC. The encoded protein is CASMTGGGETQYF.